Shown below are 25 T cell receptor beta chains from a single sample sequenced in a study of T cells after yellow fever vaccination. TCRdb re-called the 5' RACE reads through MiXCR, storing one row per CDR3 protein. The profile covers about 630,000 distinct CDR3 sequences, with 9% to 15% appearing a single time and under 15% taken by the ten largest. This sample comprised PBMCs, obtained on the day of the yellow fever booster vaccination. These receptors were collected from a man younger than 45 who received the YFV17D yellow fever vaccine.

This chain connects TRBV7-8 to TRBJ1-2; possibly TRBD1 for D (6 bases). Per germline, CDR1 SGHVS and CDR2 FQNEAQ. Trimming pared 7 bases from V and 9 bases from J, leaving 15 bases between. The CDR3 has 12 amino acids. CDR3 region: CASTPGDTRYTF. The CDR3 DNA follows: TGTGCCAGCACCCCTGGGGACACCCGCTACACCTTC.

The chain employs TRBV12-3 or TRBV12-4 and TRBJ2-7; 11 bases align to TRBD2. V was clipped by 3 bases and J by 4 bases; unmatched bases: 5. The CDR3 spans 15 residues. CDR3 in amino acids: CASSFRGTSGYEQYF. The DNA of the CDR3 is TGTGCCAGCAGTTTTCGAGGGACTAGCGGTTACGAGCAGTACTTC.

The table lists this clonotype with many counts. The J gene is TRBJ2-1, the V gene TRBV9, with 7 bases lining up with TRBD2. Germline loops: CDR1 SGDLS, CDR2 YYNGEE. The CDR3 has 15 residues. The J segment lost 7 bases and the V segment lost 0 bases, leaving 7 bases of the junction unmatched. The CDR3 DNA follows: TGTGCCAGCAGCGTAGCGTCACTAGCGTTTAATGAGCAGTTCTTC. Encoded protein: CASSVASLAFNEQFF.

Comments on this clonotype: Sequence at one end of the junction differs from germline and may be a read error. This chain uses TRBV28 with TRBJ1-2, with 12 bases matching TRBD1. There are 12 residues in the CDR3. Germline CDR1 MDHEN, CDR2 SYDVKM. The CDR3, as DNA: TGTGCCAGCAGTTACGCGGGACAGGGGGCCAACTTC. Protein sequence: CASSYAGQGANF.

V and J are TRBV19 and TRBJ2-5, with TRBD2 identical over 9 bases. Trimming at V came to 7 bases and at J to 5 bases, leaving 2 bases not matched to a gene. In germline, CDR1 is LNHDA, CDR2 SQIVND (reference sequence). The CDR3 length is 12 residues. Written as DNA, the CDR3 is TGTGCCAGTAAGAGCGGGAGGGAGACCCAGTACTTC. Its protein is CASKSGRETQYF. The full variable domain, with the rest looked up from reference TRBV19 and TRBJ2-5, is DGGITQSPKYLFRKEGQNVTLSCEQNLNHDAMYWYRQDPGQGLRLIYYSQIVNDFQKGDIAEGYSVSREKKESFPLTVTSAQKNPTAFYLCASKSGRETQYFGPGTRLLVL.

This clonotype was detected a few times. The V call is TRBV7-2, the J call TRBJ2-3, with a tentative D call TRBD2 (6 bases). The CDR3 is 14 amino acids. Trimming left V 8 bases short and J 2 bases short, with 14 bases between. Looked up from germline, CDR1 is SGHTA and CDR2 is FQGNSA. CDR3 sequence (DNA): TGTGCCAGCTCGAGGGACTTCGCCACAGATACGCAGTATTTT. It specifies CASSRDFATDTQYF.

In its sample, this clonotype was seen a few times. The chain employs TRBV29-1 and TRBJ2-7; 10 bases agree with TRBD1. CDR3 length equals 15 residues. After removal of 5 bases from V and 4 bases from J, the junction contained 11 bases not matched to a gene. Germline V gene lookup returns CDR1 SQVTM and CDR2 ANQGSEA. CDR3: CSVRRQGAPRYEQYF. For the CDR3, the DNA is TGCAGCGTTCGACGACAGGGGGCTCCAAGGTACGAGCAGTACTTC.

This clonotype showed up just a few times. One end of the junction fails to match germline, which may point to a read error. The rearrangement joins TRBV7-7 to TRBJ2-3, with TRBD2 identical over 11 bases. The CDR3 is 16 residues long. Looked up from germline, CDR1 is SSHAT and CDR2 is FNYEAQ (reference sequence). The CDR3 reads CASSLVAGGPGIVQYF. CDR3 DNA: TGTGCTAGCAGCTTAGTAGCGGGAGGGCCGGGTATTGTGCAGTATTTT.

This chain links TRBV27 with TRBJ1-3; D unclear. The CDR3 contains 14 residues. V lost 6 bases to trimming and J lost 8 bases, with 17 bases between them. Germline lookup yields CDR1 MNHEY and CDR2 SMNVEV (reference sequence). The CDR3 sequence is CASRPREWADTIYF. The CDR3 DNA reads TGTGCCAGCAGGCCCCGGGAGTGGGCGGACACCATATATTTT.

The chain employs TRBV15 and TRBJ2-6; tentative D call: TRBD2 (6 bases). V gave up 9 bases and J gave up 1 base, with 10 bases separating them. Germline CDR1 reads LNHNV; CDR2 reads YYDKDF (reference sequence). This CDR3 contains 14 residues. This CDR3 is CATNAGSGANVLTF. CDR3 in DNA: TGTGCCACGAACGCGGGGTCTGGGGCCAACGTCCTGACTTTC. The full variable domain, its missing parts supplied by reference TRBV15 and TRBJ2-6, is DAMVIQNPRYQVTQFGKPVTLSCSQTLNHNVMYWYQQKSSQAPKLLFHYYDKDFNNEADTPDNFQSRRPNTSFCFLDIRSPGLGDTAMYLCATNAGSGANVLTFGAGSRLTVL.

The rearrangement uses TRBV19 and TRBJ2-2; TRBD1 matches at 8 bases. V lost 7 bases and J lost 3; bases outside the gene matches: 10. This CDR3 is built from 16 residues. Germline V lookup: CDR1 LNHDA, CDR2 SQIVND (reference sequence). The CDR3 bases are TGTGCCAGTACCCTACTCCGGACAGGGCACACCGGGGAGCTGTTTTTT. Its protein product is CASTLLRTGHTGELFF. Full variable domain (missing parts from reference TRBV19 and TRBJ2-2): DGGITQSPKYLFRKEGQNVTLSCEQNLNHDAMYWYRQDPGQGLRLIYYSQIVNDFQKGDIAEGYSVSREKKESFPLTVTSAQKNPTAFYLCASTLLRTGHTGELFFGEGSRLTVL.

V and J are TRBV18 and TRBJ2-7, with 7 bases that match TRBD1. V gave up 3 bases and J gave up 3 bases; unmatched junction bases: 11. Germline CDR1 KGHSH, CDR2 LQKENI. CDR3 length: 16 residues. The DNA for the CDR3 is TGTGCCAGCTCACCCACAGACAGGGAAGGGTTCTACGAGCAGTACTTC. It is translated as CASSPTDREGFYEQYF.

This clonotype has a handful of counts. The V gene is TRBV6-2 or TRBV6-3, the J gene TRBJ2-1; tentatively, D is TRBD2 (6 bases). Germline CDR1 is MNHEY and CDR2 is SVGEGT. This CDR3 comprises 14 residues. Between the trimmed V and J ends, which lost 7 bases and 9 bases, there was a span of 19 bases. CDR3 sequence reads: CASTFSGLFAEQFF. For the CDR3, the DNA is TGTGCCAGCACCTTTAGCGGACTCTTCGCTGAGCAGTTCTTC.

The J gene is TRBJ2-3, the V gene TRBV20-1, with 9 positions matching TRBD1. J lost 4 bases, V lost 2 bases, and 7 bases had no gene match. Per germline, CDR1 DFQATT and CDR2 SNEGSKA (reference sequence). This CDR3 contains 15 residues. The CDR3, as DNA: TGCAGTGCTAGATGGGCGGGACAGGGCCCAGATACGCAGTATTTT. Protein: CSARWAGQGPDTQYF.

The J gene is TRBJ1-5, the V gene TRBV7-9; the D is unclear. The germline CDR1 and CDR2 sequences are SEHNR and FQNEAQ (reference sequence). V lost 1 base and J 6 bases, leaving 4 bases between the germline ends. The CDR3 consists of 12 residues. CDR3 residues: CASSLGTQPQHF. CDR3 coding DNA: TGTGCCAGCAGCTTAGGTACTCAGCCCCAGCATTTT.

This clonotype was recorded many times. This chain connects TRBV7-2 to TRBJ2-3; 11 bases fit TRBD2. The germline gives CDR1 SGHTA, CDR2 FQGNSA. This CDR3 comprises 14 residues. The V segment lost 5 bases and the J segment 5 bases; nucleotides outside the gene matches: 3. CDR3 coding DNA: TGTGCCAGCAGCCAGACTAGCGGGAAAGATACGCAGTATTTT. The encoded protein is CASSQTSGKDTQYF.

There are a few counts of this clonotype. The V gene is TRBV5-1, the J gene TRBJ1-2, with no clear D. Germline values: CDR1 SGHRS, CDR2 YFSETQ. V was shortened by 5 bases and J by 3 bases, with 14 bases between the two germline ends. There are 14 residues in the CDR3. The CDR3 coding sequence is TGCGCCAGCAGACCAGCCCCGCTGCACTATGGCTACACCTTC. Its protein product is CASRPAPLHYGYTF.

The rearrangement joins TRBV3-1 to TRBJ1-4; possibly TRBD1 for D (6 bases). V lost 2 bases and J lost 8, with 9 bases in between. Germline CDR1 LGHDT, CDR2 YNNKEL (reference sequence). This CDR3 spans 13 amino acids. CDR3 in amino acids: CASSQPQGEKLFF. The CDR3 DNA follows: TGTGCCAGCAGCCAACCGCAGGGGGAAAAACTGTTTTTT.

The chain links TRBV7-2 to TRBJ2-1, with D tentatively TRBD1 or TRBD2 (5 bases each). This CDR3 has 13 amino acids. V dropped 5 bases and J dropped 13 bases, with 18 bases sitting between them. In germline, CDR1 is SGHTA, CDR2 FQGNSA. CDR3 in DNA: TGTGCCAGCAGCCCAAGTAGTCGGGACGAACAGTTCTTC. It specifies CASSPSSRDEQFF.

This clonotype appeared a few times. CDR3 residues: CASSRTGTGLYGYTF. The CDR3, as DNA: TGCGCCAGCTCACGAACCGGGACAGGACTCTATGGCTACACCTTC. The chain recombines TRBV4-3 with TRBJ1-2; the match to TRBD1 covers 8 bases. Per the germline V gene, CDR1 is LGHNA and CDR2 is YSLEER. The trim removed 8 bases at V and 4 bases at J, leaving 12 bases unmatched. The CDR3 sequence is 15 residues long.

The chain links TRBV6-5 to TRBJ1-5, with D possibly being TRBD1 (5 bases). CDR1 and CDR2 from the germline V gene are MNHEY and SVGAGI. V lost 0 bases to trimming and J lost 9 bases, with 15 bases between them. This CDR3 contains 15 residues. CDR3 coding DNA: TGTGCCAGCAGTTACTCGTCCCAAGGGGAAGGGCCCCAGCATTTT. It yields the protein CASSYSSQGEGPQHF.

This clonotype was counted ten times or more. The chain joins TRBV27 to TRBJ2-7; 8 positions agree with TRBD2. The CDR3 has 16 amino acids. Losses at the gene ends were 5 bases for V and 2 bases for J; bases not matched to a gene: 11. The germline gives CDR1 MNHEY, CDR2 SMNVEV (reference sequence). The CDR3 spells CASSELQSGRPYEQYF. The CDR3 bases are TGTGCCAGCAGTGAACTTCAAAGCGGGAGACCCTACGAGCAGTACTTC.

This chain joins TRBV6-2 or TRBV6-3 and TRBJ2-1, with D hard to call. From germline, CDR1 is MNHEY and CDR2 SVGEGT. The ends were cut back, 8 bases at V and 4 bases at J, with 12 bases in the middle. The CDR3 consists of 13 residues. Here the CDR3 DNA reads TGTGCCAGCCGTGAGTCCCCTTACAATGAGCAGTTCTTC. Encoded protein: CASRESPYNEQFF.

The V call is TRBV10-3, the J call TRBJ2-1, with D tentatively TRBD2 (5 bases). Per the germline V gene, CDR1 is ENHRY and CDR2 is SYGVKD. V lost 3 bases and J lost 2, with 11 bases in between. The CDR3 spans 15 residues. The CDR3 DNA reads TGTGCCATCAGTGACGACCGGGGTGCCTACAATGAGCAGTTCTTC. Its protein product is CAISDDRGAYNEQFF.

At least ten counts were recorded for this clonotype. The J gene is TRBJ2-1, the V gene TRBV5-4; D possibly uses TRBD1 or TRBD2 (5 bases each). Trimming removed 0 bases from V and 7 bases from J, with 14 bases in between. The CDR3 has 15 residues. Germline V gene sequence: CDR1 SGHNT, CDR2 YYREEE (reference sequence). CDR3 residues: CASSLGGTPGNEQFF. The CDR3 bases are TGTGCCAGCAGCTTGGGGGGGACCCCAGGGAATGAGCAGTTCTTC.